This T cell receptor (beta chain) was profiled in a study of primary melanoma T cells and metastatic recurrence (dated by TCRdb to 2020 to 2022). General notes on the study: The cohort comprised 150 to 200 primary melanomas of stage T2 to T4, with thickness greater than 1 mm. Whether T-cell fraction and T-cell repertoire clonality in primary melanoma tumors predicted patient outcome was tested in the study. The T-cell fraction measured by TCR beta sequencing was weighed against progression-free survival, the clinical outcome chosen for the comparison. Histopathological grading of tumor-infiltrating lymphocytes was compared with the sequencing-derived T-cell fraction.

Points on this clone: It lacks a known antigen. No base quality information exists; no much larger clone differs at one position.

The primary melanoma of each patient had been surgically resected and was considered potentially curable but at risk of metastatic recurrence. Library method: the immunoSEQ multiplex PCR assay. High-throughput sequencing of the T-cell receptor beta chain was performed on primary melanoma tumor tissue. Turning to the authors' computational methods: The repertoire analyses covered TCRB CDR3 sharing between samples and the distribution of insertions and deletions. A gradient-boosted model ranked how well the T-cell fraction predicted outcome compared with histopathological variables. TCRdb took over this immuneACCESS table, retaining in-frame rearrangements with V and J assigned. Such tables are incomplete; in checked studies, under half of the missing clones stem from an unresolved V gene, and the remainder is unexplained. V, J and clone size are taken as reported in that table, and D and trimming were inferred from the DNA itself. In all, the sample holds about 770 clones, and around three quarters of those were seen once. Roughly 45% of the sample lies in the top ten.

From the cysteine through the phenylalanine, the CDR3 covers 13 amino acids. Only CDR3 DNA remains: 39 bases, in frame from the first base. Between the V and J ends, shortened by 2 bases and 3 bases respectively, the junction contains 8 bases. Study-wide conclusions, independent of this receptor: The authors presented an effective T-cell-mediated antitumor response in primary melanoma only as a suggestion and not as a demonstrated mechanism. The tumor T-cell fraction reportedly predicted progression-free survival independently of thickness, ulceration, mitotic rate and age. A T-cell fraction greater than 20% appeared to be protective whatever the ulceration status, mitotic rate or nodal disease. Adding T-cell fraction to tumor thickness reportedly improved progression-free survival prediction more than adding any other histopathological variable.

The chain is assembled from TRBV23-1 and TRBJ2-7; no D gene can be assigned with confidence. TRBV23-1 is filed as an ORF, its function uncertain. This TCR was sampled from a human donor with melanoma. Specimen: melanoma tumor tissue. The base sequence is TGCGCCAGCAGTCAAGGGCCGAGCTACGAGCAGTACTTC. This sequence encodes CASSQGPSYEQYF.